This T cell receptor beta chain was sequenced in a study of OX40 agonist ivuxolimab in advanced cancers. Study at large: Participants, 82.7% male, averaged approximately 65 years of age, ranging from roughly 23 to 90.

Notes on this clone: Antigen unknown.

Germline V gives CDR1 SNHLY, CDR2 FYNNEI. CDR3 length: 14 amino acids. Trimming took 6 bases from V and 5 from J, leaving 14 bases between them. Using immunoSEQ multiplex PCR, the repertoire was profiled, and TCRdb retains in-frame clones only, with some absent. Found here are over 15,000 clones, 80% to 90% of them singletons; the top ten hold around 40%. Study-level results: Determination of antigen specificity was not performed for the expanded peripheral T cells.

V is TRBV2 and J is TRBJ1-5; D is undetermined. The sequenced sample was CD4+ or CD8+ T cells sorted from blood, obtained in a trial of the OX40 agonist ivuxolimab. The receptor's source is an adult with an advanced solid tumor such as melanoma, head and neck, liver or kidney cancer. CDR3 nucleotide sequence: TGTGCCAGCAGGGCAGGACCGACCCATCAGCCCCAGCATTTT. It yields the protein CASRAGPTHQPQHF.